This entry concerns a single TCR beta chain. The antigen this receptor binds is unknown. Base quality data are lacking; no much larger clone is found one base away. Library preparation was by the immunoSEQ multiplex PCR assay. The table was pulled from immuneACCESS by TCRdb, which kept in-frame rearrangements only. Such tables lose some clones; where checked, under half of the loss comes from unresolved V genes, and the rest has no known cause. Counted in this sample were around 100,000 clones; just under 95% of them appeared once. The top ten clonotypes cover around 0.31% of the sample. Counted from cysteine to phenylalanine, this CDR3 has 16 amino acids. Only the CDR3 DNA stays, 48 bases, in frame from base 1. Trimmed from V: 2 bases; trimmed from J: 0 bases; junction bases lacking a gene match: 4. The CDR1 and CDR2 encoded by the germline V gene are SGHTA and FQGTGA. The sample belongs to a study of technical replicates of blood from several donors (dated by TCRdb to 2016 to 2017).

This sequence originates from a human donor in good health. The material sequenced was T cells isolated from PBMCs. The chain couples TRBV7-3 to TRBJ2-3, with TRBD2 matching 8 junction bases. The sequenced DNA: TGTGCCAGCAGCTTACTAGCGGGTACTAGCACAGATACGCAGTATTTT. Its protein product is CASSLLAGTSTDTQYF.